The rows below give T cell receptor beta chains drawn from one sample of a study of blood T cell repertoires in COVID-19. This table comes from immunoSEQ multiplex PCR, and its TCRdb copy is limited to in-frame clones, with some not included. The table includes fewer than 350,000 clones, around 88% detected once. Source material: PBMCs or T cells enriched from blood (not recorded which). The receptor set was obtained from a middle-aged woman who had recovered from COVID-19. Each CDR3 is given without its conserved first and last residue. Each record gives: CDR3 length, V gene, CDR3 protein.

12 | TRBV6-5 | ASSYSRVGQGYT
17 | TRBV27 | ASIPTGVEGLLGAYEQY
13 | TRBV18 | ASSPLAGDRYEQY
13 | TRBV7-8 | ASSPGEGRWYEQY
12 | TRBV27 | ASANAGLREKLF
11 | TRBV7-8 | ASSLAPTRGYT
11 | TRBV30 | ACPGTTSDTQY
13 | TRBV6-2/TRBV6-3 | ASSDLGQHLTGAF
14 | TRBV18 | ASSPPSGLPSDEQF
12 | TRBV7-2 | ASSPRDYSYEQY
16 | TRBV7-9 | ASNWYRGSQGISYEQY
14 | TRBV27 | ASSPYPGQGNTEAF
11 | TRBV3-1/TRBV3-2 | ASSLRGSNEQF
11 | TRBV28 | ASSMGGNSPLH
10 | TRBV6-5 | ASSYGQGTKY
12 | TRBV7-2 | ASSLEIADTEAF
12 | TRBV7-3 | ASSPGATSYEQY
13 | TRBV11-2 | ASSRLAGGGYEQY
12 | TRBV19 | ASSIQQGIYGYT
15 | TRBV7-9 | ASSSTLADVAVYEQY
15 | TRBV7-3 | ASSLMPSGRATDTQY
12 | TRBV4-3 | ASSQDGGPLSYT
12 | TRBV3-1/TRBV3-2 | ASSPLAGRYEQY
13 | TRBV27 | ASRRSGLANEKLF